Following are 27 T cell receptor beta chains from one sample sequenced in a study of T cell repertoires in cytomegalovirus infection. One entry per CDR3 protein results from TCRdb running MiXCR on the reads. Among about 150,000 distinct CDR3 sequences, about 15% were seen once, and the ten largest hold about 17%. The sequenced material came from CD8+ T cells from PBMCs. These receptors were obtained from a human donor in good health (CMV status not recorded). Some clones in this sample may be carry-over from other donors' samples.

This chain links TRBV3-1 with TRBJ2-3, with D uncertain. Germline lookup yields CDR1 LGHDT and CDR2 YNNKEL (reference sequence). CDR3 length: 16 amino acids. V was shortened by 0 bases and J by 0 bases, with 10 bases between the two germline ends. The chain's CDR3 is CASSQDLYGSTDTQYF. CDR3 DNA: TGTGCCAGCAGCCAAGATCTCTATGGCAGCACAGATACGCAGTATTTT.

This clonotype was recorded at least ten times. This rearrangement joins TRBV7-9 to TRBJ1-2, with TRBD1 matching 9 bases. The CDR3 spans 17 residues. Trimming took 7 bases from V and 3 from J; bases not matched to a gene: 15. The germline V gene has CDR1 SEHNR and CDR2 FQNEAQ (reference sequence). The CDR3 DNA follows: TGTGCCAGCAATCGCCCGGGACAGGGTGACGAGGACTATGGCTACACCTTC. Translated, it gives CASNRPGQGDEDYGYTF. The full variable domain, rest sourced from reference TRBV7-9 and TRBJ1-2, is DTGVSQNPRHKITKRGQNVTFRCDPISEHNRLYWYRQTLGQGPEFLTYFQNEAQLEKSRLLSDRFSAERPKGSFSTLEIQRTEQGDSAMYLCASNRPGQGDEDYGYTFGSGTRLTVV.

This clonotype was recorded a few times. The chain recombines TRBV7-2 with TRBJ2-1, with 9 nucleotides matching TRBD2. The germline V gene encodes CDR1 SGHTA and CDR2 FQGNSA. The V gene end was trimmed by 1 base and the J gene end by 8 bases; junction bases not matched to a gene: 6. The CDR3 is 15 residues long. The CDR3 protein is CASSLDGGGADEQFF. In DNA form, the CDR3 reads TGTGCCAGCAGCTTAGACGGCGGGGGGGCCGATGAGCAGTTCTTC.

This clonotype has a handful of counts. V usage is TRBV28 and J usage is TRBJ2-3, with D perhaps matching TRBD2 (6 bases). Germline V gives CDR1 MDHEN, CDR2 SYDVKM. Trimming cost V 11 bases and J 2 bases, with 17 bases left between them. The length of the CDR3 is 14 residues. In DNA form, the CDR3 reads TGTGCCGTCTCTGGGGAGGAGATCACAGATACGCAGTATTTT. Its translation is CAVSGEEITDTQYF.

V usage is TRBV15 and J usage is TRBJ1-3, with D possibly matching TRBD1 (6 bases). Germline V gene data show CDR1 as LNHNV and CDR2 as YYDKDF (reference sequence). V gave up 4 bases and J gave up 0 bases, with 16 bases separating them. CDR3 length equals 17 residues. The CDR3 sequence: CATSTRDTERSGNTIYF. CDR3 DNA sequence: TGTGCCACCAGCACCCGGGACACCGAGCGCTCTGGAAACACCATATATTTT.

This clonotype was found a few times. The V call is TRBV20-1, the J call TRBJ2-7; D unresolved. The germline V and J ends were trimmed by 3 bases and 0 bases, with 9 bases remaining between them. This CDR3 spans 13 amino acids. Germline CDR1 and CDR2: DFQATT and SNEGSKA (reference sequence). CDR3 sequence reads: CSARVKSSYEQYF. DNA of the CDR3: TGCAGTGCTAGGGTCAAGAGCTCCTACGAGCAGTACTTC.

This clonotype was recorded many times. V usage is TRBV14 and J usage is TRBJ2-7; possibly TRBD1 for D (5 bases). The CDR3 spans 16 residues. The V gene lost 5 bases and the J gene lost 2 bases, with 19 bases spanning the gap. Germline CDR1 reads SGHDN; CDR2 reads FVKESK. The CDR3 protein is CASSSIPRVLPYEQYF. The CDR3 DNA follows: TGTGCCAGCAGCTCCATCCCCAGGGTCCTTCCCTACGAGCAGTACTTC.

This clonotype has a handful of counts. The CDR3 spells CASSLDGVSGANVLTF. The CDR3 coding sequence is TGCGCCAGCAGCCTGGACGGAGTCTCTGGGGCCAACGTCCTGACTTTC. The chain carries TRBV5-1 and TRBJ2-6; D gene uncertain. The germline V gene has CDR1 SGHRS and CDR2 YFSETQ. The CDR3 runs to 16 residues. Trimming took off 4 bases at V and 0 bases at J, with 11 bases between the two ends.

This chain uses TRBV11-2 with TRBJ2-7; D remains ambiguous. CDR1 is SGHAT, CDR2 FQNNGV, per germline. V dropped 5 bases and J dropped 2 bases, with 13 bases sitting between them. The length of the CDR3 is 14 residues. In DNA form, the CDR3 reads TGTGCCAGCAGCCCGGACGGAGTCCCCTACGAGCAGTACTTC. As protein: CASSPDGVPYEQYF.

This clonotype has only a few counts. The V and J genes are TRBV6-2 or TRBV6-3 and TRBJ2-7; D possibly corresponds to TRBD2 (6 bases). Germline V gene data show CDR1 as MNHEY and CDR2 as SVGEGT. V lost 6 bases, J lost 5 bases, and 14 bases lay in between. The CDR3 spans 13 residues. CDR3 in amino acids: CASSDRGIHEQYF. The CDR3 DNA is TGTGCCAGCAGCGACCGCGGGATCCACGAGCAGTACTTC.

This clonotype was picked up a small number of times. This sequence joins TRBV27 and TRBJ2-1, with 7 bases aligning to TRBD2. Germline V gene sequence: CDR1 MNHEY, CDR2 SMNVEV (reference sequence). This CDR3 is 15 amino acids long. V lost 6 bases to trimming and J lost 8 bases; unmatched junction nucleotides: 13. This chain's CDR3 is CASSSQAGDRDEQFF. The CDR3 DNA follows: TGTGCCAGCAGCAGTCAGGCGGGGGATAGGGATGAGCAGTTCTTC.

The rearrangement uses TRBV18 and TRBJ2-7, with 8 bases matching TRBD1. The V gene end was trimmed by 3 bases and the J gene end by 1 base; junction bases not matched to a gene: 5. The CDR3 has 15 amino acids. Germline V lookup: CDR1 KGHSH, CDR2 LQKENI. CDR3 residues: CASSPWGQASYEQYF. CDR3 bases: TGTGCCAGCTCACCTTGGGGACAGGCTTCCTACGAGCAGTACTTC.

This clonotype turned up a few times. The rearrangement links TRBV5-8 to TRBJ2-1; 7 nucleotides align to TRBD1. The germline V gene encodes CDR1 SGHTS and CDR2 YDEGEE. V lost 4 bases, J lost 0 bases, and 7 bases stayed unmatched. CDR3 size: 16 residues. The CDR3 here is CASSPSGQSSYNEQFF. Written as DNA, the CDR3 is TGTGCCAGCAGCCCTTCGGGACAGAGCTCCTACAATGAGCAGTTCTTC.

This clonotype turned up a few times. The rearrangement uses TRBV7-9 and TRBJ1-1; D perhaps matches TRBD1 (5 bases). V lost 0 bases and J lost 0, with 8 bases in between. The CDR3 loop spans 15 amino acids. Germline V gene data show CDR1 as SEHNR and CDR2 as FQNEAQ (reference sequence). This CDR3 is CASSLAGRMNTEAFF. CDR3 sequence (DNA): TGTGCCAGCAGCTTAGCGGGACGGATGAACACTGAAGCTTTCTTT.

The chain employs TRBV2 and TRBJ2-1; D remains unclear. Trimming removed 8 bases at V and 5 bases at J, with 10 bases between. CDR1 is SNHLY, CDR2 FYNNEI, per germline. This CDR3 contains 12 residues. As DNA, the CDR3 is TGTGCCAGCCTGAGTTCCCACAATGAGCAGTTCTTC. Translation gives CASLSSHNEQFF.

The rearrangement joins TRBV7-6 to TRBJ1-1; D is perhaps TRBD1 (5 bases). The germline V and J ends were trimmed by 5 bases and 1 base, with 11 bases remaining between them. The germline V gene has CDR1 SGHVS and CDR2 FNYEAQ. This CDR3 has 14 residues. The CDR3 spells CASSQGRSNTEAFF. The CDR3 DNA reads as TGTGCCAGCAGCCAGGGACGGTCGAACACTGAAGCTTTCTTT.

This rearrangement joins TRBV7-3 to TRBJ2-3, with D tentatively TRBD1 (7 bases). The CDR3 sequence is 15 residues long. V was clipped by 1 base and J by 6 bases, with 14 bases between them. Germline V gives CDR1 SGHTA, CDR2 FQGTGA. CDR3 sequence reads: CASSLKFRGEDTQYF. CDR3 nucleotides: TGTGCCAGCAGCTTAAAGTTCAGGGGGGAGGATACGCAGTATTTT. Full variable domain (rest looked up from reference TRBV7-3 and TRBJ2-3): GAGVSQTPSNKVTEKGKYVELRCDPISGHTALYWYRQSLGQGPEFLIYFQGTGAADDSGLPNDRFFAVRPEGSVSTLKIQRTERGDSAVYLCASSLKFRGEDTQYFGPGTRLTVL.

CDR3 in DNA: TGTGCCTCCAACGGCGGGCTGACCTACGAGCAGTACTTC. Translating it yields CASNGGLTYEQYF. The gene calls are TRBV7-2 and TRBJ2-7, with a possible D match to TRBD2 (5 bases). The CDR3 is 13 amino acids. Germline CDR1 SGHTA, CDR2 FQGNSA. V lost 11 bases, J lost 2 bases, and 16 bases lay in between.

In its sample, this clonotype was seen a few times. The rearrangement links TRBV28 to TRBJ2-1; 10 bases are shared with TRBD1. CDR1 MDHEN and CDR2 SYDVKM come from the germline V gene. J was trimmed by 4 bases and V by 6 bases; bases with no gene match: 6. This CDR3 contains 15 residues. For the CDR3, the DNA is TGTGCCAGCAGCCTGTGGGGACAGGGGTACAATGAGCAGTTCTTC. Amino acids: CASSLWGQGYNEQFF.

V and J are TRBV7-2 and TRBJ2-1; 12 nucleotides line up with TRBD2. This CDR3 is 16 amino acids long. Germline CDR1 SGHTA, CDR2 FQGNSA. J lost 4 bases, V lost 5 bases, and 6 bases had no gene match. The CDR3 loop is CASSKTSGSSYNEQFF. The CDR3 DNA reads TGTGCCAGCAGCAAGACTAGCGGGAGTTCGTACAATGAGCAGTTCTTC.

The chain employs TRBV28 and TRBJ2-1; TRBD1 is a possible D gene (6 bases). The CDR3 has 14 amino acids. V was clipped by 6 bases and J by 9 bases, with 18 bases between them. The germline V gene encodes CDR1 MDHEN and CDR2 SYDVKM. DNA of the CDR3: TGTGCCAGCAGCCCCCCCGGGACATTTGCTGAGCAGTTCTTC. Encoded protein: CASSPPGTFAEQFF.

This chain links TRBV27 with TRBJ2-7, with TRBD1 matching 7 bases. The germline V gene has CDR1 MNHEY and CDR2 SMNVEV (reference sequence). The trim removed 5 bases at V and 6 bases at J, leaving 10 bases unmatched. The CDR3 extends over 14 amino acids. In DNA form, the CDR3 reads TGTGCCAGCAGTCCTTGGACAGGTGAGGTCGAGCAGTACTTC. Translation gives CASSPWTGEVEQYF.

This clonotype was seen at least ten times. The chain uses TRBV7-8 and TRBJ1-2; the D gene is possibly TRBD1 (6 bases). The CDR3 runs 15 residues. Per the germline V gene, CDR1 is SGHVS and CDR2 is FQNEAQ. V dropped 2 bases and J dropped 8 bases, with 18 bases sitting between them. DNA for the CDR3: TGTGCCAGCAGCTTAAGTCCGGGGGGCGCTTGGGGCTACACCTTC. This gives the protein CASSLSPGGAWGYTF.

V and J are TRBV7-9 and TRBJ1-4, with D possibly being TRBD1 (5 bases). V lost 5 bases, J lost 8 bases, and 15 bases lay in between. This CDR3 contains 14 residues. Germline lookup yields CDR1 SEHNR and CDR2 FQNEAQ (reference sequence). The chain's CDR3 is CASSHGTGREKLFF. The CDR3 DNA is TGTGCCAGCAGCCACGGGACGGGACGAGAAAAACTGTTTTTT.

A word on this clonotype: Germline and junction disagree at one end, which may indicate a read error. This sequence joins TRBV7-2 and TRBJ1-2; the match to TRBD1 covers 7 bases. The germline CDR1 and CDR2 sequences are SGHTA and FQGNSA. This CDR3 comprises 16 residues. CDR3 in DNA: TGTGCCAGCAGCTCCCATTCGGGACAGCAATACTATGGCTGCACCTTC. Translation: CASSSHSGQQYYGCTF. The whole variable domain, remainder taken from reference TRBV7-2 and TRBJ1-2, is GAGVSQSPSNKVTEKGKDVELRCDPISGHTALYWYRQSLGQGLEFLIYFQGNSAPDKSGLPSDRFSAERTGGSVSTLTIQRTQQEDSAVYLCASSSHSGQQYYGCTFGSGTRLTVV.

V gene TRBV20-1 combines with J gene TRBJ2-7; TRBD1 aligns across 9 bases. The CDR3 has 16 amino acids. CDR1 is DFQATT, CDR2 SNEGSKA, per germline (reference sequence). Trimming cost V 4 bases and J 6 bases; bases outside gene matches: 16. CDR3 nucleotide sequence: TGCAGTGCTAAGAGTCGGGGACAGGGTAGTTCGCGCGAGCAGTACTTC. Protein sequence: CSAKSRGQGSSREQYF.

This clonotype appeared a few times. The genes are TRBV6-2 or TRBV6-3 and TRBJ2-3; a possible D gene is TRBD2 (5 bases). Germline V lookup: CDR1 MNHEY, CDR2 SVGEGT. V lost 4 bases, J lost 4 bases, and 18 bases lay in between. The CDR3 has 16 residues. The DNA of the CDR3 is TGTGCCAGCAGTTCTTCCGCCCCACTAGTGGCAGATACGCAGTATTTT. It specifies CASSSSAPLVADTQYF.